Listed below are T cell receptor beta chains from one sample, sequenced in a study of T cell responses to AZD1222 COVID-19 vaccine. Clones were read by immunoSEQ multiplex PCR, and TCRdb kept only the in-frame ones, dropping some. This sample has approximately 80,000 clones, with 90% found just once. Sequenced material: peripheral blood, taken 28 days after the second AZD1222 dose. All receptors derive from an adult who received the AZD1222 COVID-19 vaccine. Both conserved end residues are part of each CDR3. A D gene is named only where the DNA matches it firmly. Part of the rows lack a size; the others show once, few, many or a class for expanded clones.

>TRBV5-4|-|TRBJ1-1|once
CASSQDSSRTEAFF
TGTGCCAGCAGCCAAGACAGTTCCCGGACTGAAGCTTTCTTT
>TRBV12-3/TRBV12-4|TRBD2|TRBJ2-1|-
CASRSGGYNEQFF
TGTGCCAGCAGATCGGGAGGGTACAATGAGCAGTTCTTC
>TRBV19|TRBD1|TRBJ1-5|-
CASTYQGGQPQHF
TGTGCCAGTACTTACCAGGGGGGCCAGCCCCAGCATTTT
>TRBV18|TRBD1|TRBJ2-1|-
CASSLRTGNNEQFF
TGTGCCAGCTCACTAAGGACAGGAAACAATGAGCAGTTCTTC
>TRBV4-1|-|TRBJ2-5|-
CASSQPGQETQYF
TGCGCCAGCAGCCAACCAGGGCAAGAGACCCAGTACTTC
>TRBV4-1|TRBD1|TRBJ1-5|-
CASSPDQGAGQPQHF
TGCGCCAGCAGCCCTGACCAGGGGGCAGGTCAGCCCCAGCATTTT
>TRBV7-2|-|TRBJ2-1|-
CASSLGGRPPAEQFF
TGTGCCAGCAGCTTAGGCGGCCGCCCGCCTGCTGAGCAGTTCTTC
>TRBV20-1|TRBD1|TRBJ1-2|-
CSASTGGGSYGYTF
TGCAGTGCCAGTACAGGGGGCGGGAGCTATGGCTACACCTTC
>TRBV27|TRBD1|TRBJ2-7|-
CASSPTRSGTGIYEQYF
TGTGCCAGCAGTCCTACCCGATCCGGGACAGGGATCTACGAGCAGTACTTC
>TRBV30|-|TRBJ1-5|-
CAWSERGQPQHF
TGTGCCTGGAGCGAGAGGGGTCAGCCCCAGCATTTT
>TRBV11-2|TRBD1|TRBJ1-1|-
CASSPDRAHEAFF
TGTGCCAGCAGCCCAGACAGGGCGCATGAAGCTTTCTTT
>TRBV9|TRBD1|TRBJ2-1|-
CASSVGTVYNEQFF
TGTGCCAGTAGCGTAGGGACAGTTTACAATGAGCAGTTCTTC
>TRBV28|TRBD2|TRBJ2-1|few
CASSSSGGVNEQFF
TGTGCCAGCAGTTCCTCGGGGGGAGTCAATGAGCAGTTCTTC
>TRBV21-1|-|TRBJ1-5|-
CASSGKLQRAGRGNQPQHF
TGTGCCAGCAGCGGAAAGCTCCAACGGGCCGGGAGAGGCAATCAGCCCCAGCATTTT
>TRBV3-1/TRBV3-2|-|TRBJ1-2|-
CASSQEPLGYTF
TGTGCCAGCAGCCAAGAGCCGTTAGGCTACACCTTC
>TRBV7-9|-|TRBJ1-2|-
CASSSVALNYGYTF
TGTGCCAGCAGCTCCGTAGCGCTTAACTATGGCTACACCTTC
>TRBV6-5|TRBD2|TRBJ2-3|-
CASSPLAGLGWEQYF
TGTGCCAGCAGTCCACTAGCGGGGCTTGGTTGGGAGCAGTATTTT
>TRBV7-6|TRBD1|TRBJ1-1|-
CASSHFNRGEAFF
TGTGCCAGCAGCCACTTTAACAGGGGTGAAGCTTTCTTT
>TRBV9|-|TRBJ1-2|once
CASSVDEGRGYTF
TGTGCCAGCAGCGTAGATGAAGGGCGAGGCTACACCTTC
>TRBV5-6|-|TRBJ2-3|-
CASSYSDTQYF
TGTGCCAGCAGCTATTCAGATACGCAGTATTTT
>TRBV6-1|TRBD1|TRBJ2-7|-
CASSEMGDSSYEQYF
TGTGCCAGCAGTGAGATGGGGGACAGCTCCTACGAGCAGTACTTC
>TRBV12-3/TRBV12-4|-|TRBJ2-7|-
CASSPDYEQYF
TGTGCCAGCAGCCCCGACTACGAGCAGTACTTC
>TRBV4-2|-|TRBJ1-2|-
CASSQDMRGVDYGYTF
TGTGCCAGCAGCCAAGATATGAGGGGGGTAGACTATGGCTACACCTTC
>TRBV2|TRBD1|TRBJ1-2|-
CASSVDRANYGYTF
TGTGCCAGCAGTGTTGACAGGGCGAACTATGGCTACACCTTC